This T cell receptor (beta chain) was retrieved from a study of early T cells in non-severe SARS-CoV-2 infection (dated by TCRdb to the early 2020s). Looking at the study overall: Because TCR sequencing was done on bulk RNA from unsorted whole blood, the alpha and beta chains could not be paired.

As encoded in the germline V gene (reference sequence), CDR1 is PRHDT while CDR2 is FYEKMQ. From the cysteine through the phenylalanine, the CDR3 covers 15 amino acids. The entry retains the CDR3 DNA only, 45 bases that are in frame from base 1. At the junction V is shortened by 4 bases and J by 6 bases; bases outside the gene matches: 8. Set within a cohort of healthcare workers in London, UK, this nested case-control study involved weekly PCR testing of nasopharyngeal swabs along with blood sampling. Healthcare workers were enrolled in the week of the UK lockdown, from 23 to 31 March 2020, and were followed every week for up to about 15 weeks. The paper's findings and limits, for the study overall: VDJdb matching was skewed toward anti-spike CD8 responses and likely underestimated virus-specific expansions, missing private and CD4 specificities.

This clonotype was seen at least ten times. There is no known antigen for this receptor. It has no much larger one-base neighbor in the sample; base qualities were not kept. Receptor amplification or capture employed 5' RACE. Sequencing was carried out with a NextSeq 500. Unique molecular identifiers were attached to individual cDNA molecules in the TCR library protocol so that sequencing error and PCR bias could be corrected. Both TCR alpha and beta chains were sequenced, and tight co-correlation was observed between alpha and beta sequence abundances in each sample. As for how the authors treated the data: Decombinator V4 was used to annotate the V gene, J gene and CDR3 of the TCR sequences. Expanded TCRs were defined as changing significantly between any two time points under a Poisson model with p below 0.0001. TCR abundances were normalised to the total number of TCRs sequenced per sample and were expressed as counts per million. MAIT TCRs were defined by TRAV1-2 paired with TRAJ12, TRAJ20 or TRAJ33, and iNKT TCRs by TRAV10 paired with TRAJ18. VDJdb, accessed on 1 November 2021, was searched for TCRs annotated for CMV, EBV and SARS-CoV-2, and TCRs annotated for more than one antigen were excluded. Starting from the raw public reads, TCRdb applied fastp trimming at Q25, assembled clones with MiXCR and retained in-frame beta chains. Here each entry gathers all rows of one CDR3 protein and keeps the most common genes and DNA. The V and J calls, along with clone size, are taken from TCRdb and not from the paper's own processing. The sample table contains approximately 77,000 distinct CDR3 sequences; only one count was recorded for 15% of them. In total, the top ten clones hold more than 10% of the sample.

The source is an adult who was a healthcare worker with PCR-confirmed SARS-CoV-2 infection or an uninfected control (not recorded which). The chain couples TRBV13 to TRBJ2-2; 7 nucleotides in the junction match TRBD2. Sequencing input: whole blood. The CDR3: CASSYYDREAGELFF. The DNA is as follows: TGTGCCAGCAGCTACTACGACCGGGAGGCCGGGGAGCTGTTTTTT. Reference TRBV13 and TRBJ2-2 genes cover what lies past the CDR3, so the full variable domain is AAGVIQSPRHLIKEKRETATLKCYPIPRHDTVYWYQQGPGQDPQFLISFYEKMQSDKGSIPDRFSAQQFSDYHSELNMSSLELGDSALYFCASSYYDREAGELFFGEGSRLTVL.